Presented here are 15 T cell receptor beta chains from one specimen sequenced in a study of T cell changes during pregnancy in multiple sclerosis. Sequenced by immunoSEQ multiplex PCR; TCRdb stores in-frame clones only, minus some. Among about 51,000 clones listed, 93% were seen once. Specimen: peripheral blood, collected in the second trimester of pregnancy. Receptors were obtained from a female donor with multiple sclerosis, enrolled in a pregnancy study.

This sequence joins TRBV29-1 and TRBJ1-1; 9 bases line up with TRBD1. Germline V gives CDR1 SQVTM, CDR2 ANQGSEA. The J segment lost 5 bases and the V segment lost 6 bases, leaving 7 bases of the junction unmatched. The CDR3 totals 13 residues. The CDR3: CSVHRGLYTEAFF. The CDR3 DNA sequence: TGCAGCGTCCACAGGGGGCTTTATACTGAAGCTTTCTTT.

In DNA, the CDR3 is TGTGCCAGCAATGGGCGGGGCACCGGGGAGCTGTTTTTT. This codes for CASNGRGTGELFF. This chain joins TRBV13 and TRBJ2-2; D may be TRBD2 (6 bases). V lost 7 bases to trimming and J lost 4 bases, with 10 bases between them. The CDR3 length is 13 residues. Per the germline V gene, CDR1 is PRHDT and CDR2 is FYEKMQ (reference sequence).

This chain uses TRBV27 with TRBJ2-1, with 10 bases aligning to TRBD2. The CDR3 totals 14 residues. V lost 5 bases to trimming and J lost 7 bases; unmatched junction nucleotides: 5. Germline V gene lookup returns CDR1 MNHEY and CDR2 SMNVEV (reference sequence). This CDR3 reads CASSRAGGRNEQFF. The CDR3 region has the DNA TGTGCCAGCAGTCGAGCGGGAGGGCGGAATGAGCAGTTCTTC.

This clone occurred a few times. This chain links TRBV14 with TRBJ2-1; 9 bases map to TRBD2. The CDR3 is 18 residues long. CDR1 SGHDN and CDR2 FVKESK come from the germline V gene. V trimming: 0 bases; J trimming: 5 bases; junction bases outside the gene matches: 11. The CDR3 DNA reads TGTGCCAGCAGCCAAGATTTGGCTAGCGGGACTTCTGACAATGAGCAGTTCTTC. It codes for CASSQDLASGTSDNEQFF.

The chain is built from TRBV6-4 and TRBJ2-3; 8 nucleotides line up with TRBD1. Germline V lookup: CDR1 MRHNA, CDR2 SNTAGT. V lost 1 base and J lost 8; bases outside the gene matches: 11. The CDR3 has 16 residues. The chain's CDR3 is CASSDFSGADRGTQYF. The CDR3 coding sequence is TGTGCCAGCAGTGACTTCTCAGGGGCTGACAGGGGTACGCAGTATTTT.

This chain links TRBV30 with TRBJ2-3; 10 bases fit TRBD2. This CDR3 contains 15 residues. Trimming cost V 1 base and J 5 bases; bases outside gene matches: 6. Germline-derived CDR1 and CDR2 are GTSNPN and SVGIG (reference sequence). The CDR3 loop is CAWSGLAGVKDTQYF. The CDR3 bases are TGTGCCTGGAGTGGGCTAGCGGGAGTAAAAGATACGCAGTATTTT.

The rearrangement uses TRBV11-3 and TRBJ2-7, with 8 nucleotides matching TRBD2. The V gene's germline CDR1 is SGHNT and CDR2 YENEEA. Germline trimming cut 5 bases from V and 3 bases from J; bases unmatched to any gene: 9. CDR3 length: 15 residues. The CDR3 sequence: CASSPWGLEDYEQYF. In nucleotides, the CDR3 is TGTGCCAGCAGCCCATGGGGACTAGAAGACTACGAGCAGTACTTC.

This clone was observed once. This rearrangement joins TRBV5-1 to TRBJ2-2; TRBD2 agrees at 11 bases. The CDR3 totals 15 residues. The ends lost 7 bases at V and 6 bases at J; junction bases unmatched: 8. Germline assignment: CDR1 SGHRS and CDR2 YFSETQ. The CDR3 nucleotides are TGCGCCAGCCTACCCGGGGGACTAGCGGCCGGGGAGCTGTTTTTT. Translation: CASLPGGLAAGELFF.

V is TRBV27 and J is TRBJ2-7; 10 bases align to TRBD1. This CDR3 has 16 residues. Germline assignment: CDR1 MNHEY and CDR2 SMNVEV (reference sequence). The V gene end was trimmed by 2 bases and the J gene end by 3 bases; junction bases not matched to a gene: 7. The CDR3 DNA follows: TGTGCCAGCAGTTTAGAAGGGACAGGGGCGTACTACGAGCAGTACTTC. Protein: CASSLEGTGAYYEQYF.

The rearrangement joins TRBV7-2 to TRBJ2-3; TRBD2 matches at 9 bases. The germline V gene has CDR1 SGHTA and CDR2 FQGNSA. The length of the CDR3 is 13 residues. Trimming removed 1 base from V and 9 bases from J; junction bases left unmatched: 2. CDR3 loop: CASSLGTSDTQYF. The DNA of the CDR3 is TGTGCCAGCAGCTTAGGGACTAGCGACACGCAGTATTTT.

The rearrangement joins TRBV27 to TRBJ1-2; 11 bases line up with TRBD1. The junction had 7 bases not matched to a gene; V was cut back by 3 bases and J by 7 bases. Germline loops: CDR1 MNHEY, CDR2 SMNVEV (reference sequence). The CDR3 totals 15 residues. As DNA, the CDR3 is TGTGCCAGCAGTTTCGGGGGGACAGGGGGACCTGGCTACACCTTC. Encoded protein: CASSFGGTGGPGYTF.

V usage is TRBV28 and J usage is TRBJ1-3; D not resolved. V dropped 3 bases and J dropped 0 bases, with 6 bases sitting between them. The CDR3 consists of 14 residues. Germline V gives CDR1 MDHEN, CDR2 SYDVKM. The CDR3 DNA sequence: TGTGCCAGCAGTTTCCAGGCCTCTGGAAACACCATATATTTT. Protein: CASSFQASGNTIYF.

CDR3 nucleotide sequence: TGTGCCAGCAGTCCCTGGACAGGGGTTAGTGAAAAACTGTTTTTT. This codes for CASSPWTGVSEKLFF. V is TRBV27 and J is TRBJ1-4, with TRBD1 identical over 9 bases. The germline V gene encodes CDR1 MNHEY and CDR2 SMNVEV (reference sequence). V trimming: 5 bases; J trimming: 7 bases; junction bases outside the gene matches: 8. This CDR3 is 15 amino acids long. Full variable domain (rest looked up from reference TRBV27 and TRBJ1-4): EAQVTQNPRYLITVTGKKLTVTCSQNMNHEYMSWYRQDPGLGLRQIYYSMNVEVTDKGDVPEGYKVSRKEKRNFPLILESPSPNQTSLYFCASSPWTGVSEKLFFGSGTQLSVL.

The chain couples TRBV18 to TRBJ1-3; 7 positions agree with TRBD1. The germline V gene has CDR1 KGHSH and CDR2 LQKENI. CDR3 size: 17 residues. Germline trimming cut 3 bases from V and 3 bases from J; bases unmatched to any gene: 11. The CDR3 sequence: CASSPVFDRVFGNTIYF. CDR3 DNA sequence: TGTGCCAGCTCACCCGTTTTCGACAGGGTTTTTGGAAACACCATATATTTT. Full variable domain (outside the CDR3, taken from reference TRBV18 and TRBJ1-3): NAGVMQNPRHLVRRRGQEARLRCSPMKGHSHVYWYRQLPEEGLKFMVYLQKENIIDESGMPKERFSAEFPKEGPSILRIQQVVRGDSAAYFCASSPVFDRVFGNTIYFGEGSWLTVV.

As DNA, the CDR3 is TGTGCCAGCCGAAGGGGGGAGGGGTATGGCTACACCTTC. Residues: CASRRGEGYGYTF. This sequence joins TRBV19 and TRBJ1-2; weak D call: TRBD1 (6 bases). CDR3 size: 13 residues. V lost 9 bases and J lost 5, with 16 bases in between. In germline, CDR1 is LNHDA, CDR2 SQIVND (reference sequence).